The next 21 T cell receptor beta chains were all read from a single sample in a study of CD8 T cells in ankylosing spondylitis (dated by TCRdb to about 2017). The library relied on 5' RACE. Sequencing took place on an Illumina HiSeq 2500. The public reads were reanalyzed by TCRdb: fastp trimming at Q25, MiXCR alignment, in-frame beta chains only. Rows merge per CDR3 protein into single entries with the most common DNA and genes. The sample table holds about 220,000 distinct CDR3 sequences, of which about 10% were seen once. Of the sample, approximately 20% is held by the ten largest clones. The sequencing input was blood, either unsorted or a sorted T cell fraction (not recorded which). The source is a male donor with ankylosing spondylitis or in good health (not recorded which).

This clonotype showed up just a few times. Germline and junction disagree at one end, which may indicate a read error. The V and J genes are TRBV2 and TRBJ2-3, with D uncertain. The CDR3 totals 10 residues. The germline gives CDR1 SNHLY, CDR2 FYNNEI. In DNA, the CDR3 is TGTGCCAGCAGTGAAGATCAACCGTTCTTT. Translated, it gives CASSEDQPFF.

Ten or more counts support this clonotype. The rearrangement links TRBV5-1 to TRBJ2-2, with D uncertain. The CDR3 contains 13 residues. Germline CDR1 and CDR2: SGHRS and YFSETQ. V gave up 0 bases and J gave up 7 bases, with 7 bases separating them. For the CDR3, the DNA is TGCGCCAGCAGCTTGGAGGTTGACGGGGAGCTGTTTTTT. Its translation is CASSLEVDGELFF. The full variable domain, in which reference TRBV5-1 and TRBJ2-2 provide the parts outside the CDR3, is KAGVTQTPRYLIKTRGQQVTLSCSPISGHRSVSWYQQTPGQGLQFLFEYFSETQRNKGNFPGRFSGRQFSNSRSEMNVSTLELGDSALYLCASSLEVDGELFFGEGSRLTVL.

This clonotype was seen only a few times. The chain couples TRBV10-3 to TRBJ2-1; 8 bases are a match to TRBD1. V lost 4 bases to trimming and J lost 7 bases; unmatched junction nucleotides: 15. CDR3 size: 17 residues. Germline V gene sequence: CDR1 ENHRY, CDR2 SYGVKD. The CDR3 is CAISGSPPGQVGNEQFF. CDR3 bases: TGTGCCATCAGTGGGTCCCCACCGGGACAGGTGGGAAATGAGCAGTTCTTC.

This clonotype was seen only a few times. This may arise from a read error, as a much more abundant clone is one base away. The V and J genes are TRBV5-6 and TRBJ2-7; 8 nucleotides match TRBD1. CDR3 length equals 20 residues. The V gene end was trimmed by 2 bases and the J gene end by 0 bases; junction bases not matched to a gene: 19. Germline assignment: CDR1 SGHDT and CDR2 YYEEEE. CDR3 loop: CASSLHPRGHFTQSSYEQYF. CDR3 in DNA: TGTGCCAGCAGCTTACATCCCAGGGGGCACTTTACACAGAGCTCCTACGAGCAGTACTTC.

The sample holds a few counts of this clonotype. The chain carries TRBV28 and TRBJ2-5; D ambiguous. Trimming left V 4 bases short and J 5 bases short, with 8 bases between. The CDR3 consists of 12 residues. The germline V gene has CDR1 MDHEN and CDR2 SYDVKM. In nucleotides, the CDR3 is TGTGCCAGCAGTTCATCGTTGGAGACCCAGTACTTC. This gives the protein CASSSSLETQYF.

In this sample, this clonotype turned up many times. This sequence joins TRBV20-1 and TRBJ2-1; D gene uncertain. The germline gives CDR1 DFQATT, CDR2 SNEGSKA (reference sequence). CDR3 length equals 12 residues. V lost 5 bases, J lost 5 bases, and 10 bases lay in between. This CDR3 reads CSAEKTNNEQFF. The CDR3 DNA is TGCAGTGCTGAAAAGACGAACAATGAGCAGTTCTTC.

This clonotype was picked up many times. This chain links TRBV5-1 with TRBJ2-5; maybe TRBD2 (5 bases). Germline CDR1 is SGHRS and CDR2 is YFSETQ. Trimming shortened V by 2 bases and J by 5 bases, and 13 bases separated the two germline ends. The CDR3 spans 14 residues. CDR3 sequence: CASSFRDAHETQYF. Here the CDR3 DNA reads TGCGCCAGCAGCTTCCGGGATGCACATGAGACCCAGTACTTC.

There are many counts of this clonotype. The V and J genes are TRBV29-1 and TRBJ1-1, with D unclear. The CDR3 sequence is 13 residues long. Germline V lookup: CDR1 SQVTM, CDR2 ANQGSEA. The V end lost 7 bases, the J end lost 3 bases, and 15 bases lay between the germline ends. CDR3 residues: CSARNRWDTEAFF. CDR3 DNA sequence: TGCAGCGCTAGGAACCGTTGGGACACTGAAGCTTTCTTT.

This clonotype came up many times. This chain links TRBV2 with TRBJ2-1; D is uncertain. The CDR3 is 14 amino acids. V was pared by 4 bases and J by 0 bases, with 7 bases between. CDR1 and CDR2 from the germline V gene are SNHLY and FYNNEI. CDR3: CASSVPISYNEQFF. The CDR3 bases are TGTGCCAGCAGTGTCCCGATCTCCTACAATGAGCAGTTCTTC. The whole variable domain, filled in from reference TRBV2 and TRBJ2-1, reads EPEVTQTPSHQVTQMGQEVILRCVPISNHLYFYWYRQILGQKVEFLVSFYNNEISEKSEIFDDQFSVERPDGSNFTLKIRSTKLEDSAMYFCASSVPISYNEQFFGPGTRLTVL.

This clonotype has a count of ten or more. The J gene is TRBJ2-1, the V gene TRBV20-1; D might be TRBD2 (6 bases). V lost 2 bases and J 6 bases, leaving 17 bases between the germline ends. Germline CDR1 is DFQATT and CDR2 is SNEGSKA (reference sequence). The CDR3 is 15 amino acids. CDR3 amino acids: CSARSTAGLINEQFF. The CDR3 DNA follows: TGCAGTGCTAGATCAACGGCGGGACTCATCAATGAGCAGTTCTTC.

The V and J genes are TRBV20-1 and TRBJ1-4; D uncertain. Germline-derived CDR1 and CDR2 are DFQATT and SNEGSKA (reference sequence). V gave up 2 bases and J gave up 3 bases, with 19 bases separating them. The CDR3 contains 17 residues. The CDR3 region has the DNA TGCAGTGCTAGACAACGACGTTTGGGAGGACCTAATGAAAAACTGTTTTTT. Amino acid sequence: CSARQRRLGGPNEKLFF.

V and J are TRBV5-5 and TRBJ2-7; 8 bases are shared with TRBD1. The CDR3 is 16 amino acids. V shed 4 bases, J shed 0 bases, and the junction held 9 bases outside the gene matches. Per the germline V gene, CDR1 is SGHKS and CDR2 is YYEKEE (reference sequence). DNA for the CDR3: TGTGCCAGCAGCCCTGCGACAGGGGACGCCTCCTACGAGCAGTACTTC. Translation gives CASSPATGDASYEQYF.

The rearrangement joins TRBV28 to TRBJ1-4; 7 bases line up with TRBD1. J lost 5 bases, V lost 4 bases, and 10 bases had no gene match. Germline values: CDR1 MDHEN, CDR2 SYDVKM. The CDR3 spans 16 residues. The CDR3 loop reads CASSSPTAGGNEKLFF. The CDR3 bases are TGTGCCAGCAGTTCACCCACGGCAGGGGGGAATGAAAAACTGTTTTTT.

This clonotype has more than one count but fewer than ten. The chain uses TRBV20-1 and TRBJ2-7, with 8 bases lining up with TRBD1. V gave up 5 bases and J gave up 0 bases; unmatched junction bases: 9. There are 15 residues in the CDR3. CDR1 DFQATT and CDR2 SNEGSKA come from the germline V gene (reference sequence). In DNA, the CDR3 is TGCAGTGCTTGCGACCGGGACAGGAGCTCCTACGAGCAGTACTTC. Amino acids: CSACDRDRSSYEQYF.

This clonotype was observed many times. CDR3 in DNA: TGTGCCAGCAGCTTAACGGGACAGCTGTACCAAGAGACCCAGTACTTC. Translation gives CASSLTGQLYQETQYF. The V call is TRBV7-3, the J call TRBJ2-5; 7 nucleotides align to TRBD1. The CDR3 is 16 residues long. The germline V gene encodes CDR1 SGHTA and CDR2 FQGTGA. Trimming removed 0 bases from V and 0 bases from J; junction bases left unmatched: 4.

This clonotype showed up many times. The gene calls are TRBV7-3 and TRBJ1-1; the D gene is possibly TRBD1 (5 bases). Trimming shortened V by 1 base and J by 5 bases, and 8 bases separated the two germline ends. Germline CDR1 SGHTA, CDR2 FQGTGA. The length of the CDR3 is 13 residues. The CDR3 coding sequence is TGTGCCAGCAGCTTAATGGAGGGGACTGAAGCTTTCTTT. It encodes CASSLMEGTEAFF.

The CDR3 reads CASSLSGLAGSYEQYF. The CDR3 region has the DNA TGTGCCAGCAGTTTATCGGGTCTAGCGGGGTCCTACGAGCAGTACTTC. This sequence joins TRBV27 and TRBJ2-7, with 9 bases that match TRBD2. In germline, CDR1 is MNHEY, CDR2 SMNVEV (reference sequence). Trimming at V came to 0 bases and at J to 1 base, leaving 4 bases not matched to a gene. The length of the CDR3 is 16 residues.

This clonotype was recorded many times. The V gene is TRBV7-9, the J gene TRBJ2-7; 9 nucleotides match TRBD1. Unmatched junction bases numbered 3, after V lost 6 bases and J lost 3 bases. Per germline, CDR1 SEHNR and CDR2 FQNEAQ (reference sequence). CDR3 length: 13 residues. CDR3 coding DNA: TGTGCCAGCAGTACGGGACAGGGCTACGAGCAGTACTTC. Protein: CASSTGQGYEQYF.

This clonotype appeared many times. The CDR3 sequence: CASSGGQGGGYTEAFF. Written as DNA, the CDR3 is TGTGCCAGCAGCGGGGGACAAGGAGGGGGTTACACTGAAGCTTTCTTT. The rearrangement uses TRBV5-4 and TRBJ1-1; D possibly corresponds to TRBD1 (6 bases). Trimming took off 4 bases at V and 3 bases at J, with 19 bases between the two ends. Germline-derived CDR1 and CDR2 are SGHNT and YYREEE (reference sequence). The CDR3 contains 16 residues.

This clonotype was seen at least ten times. The chain uses TRBV5-1 and TRBJ1-1, with D maybe TRBD1 (6 bases). CDR3 length: 15 amino acids. CDR1 and CDR2 (germline): SGHRS, YFSETQ. Deletions cut 8 bases from V and 0 bases from J, with 17 bases between. The chain's CDR3 is CASVLGHSMNTEAFF. The CDR3 region has the DNA TGCGCCAGTGTGCTGGGACACAGCATGAACACTGAAGCTTTCTTT.

This clonotype was detected many times. The chain links TRBV5-6 to TRBJ2-7, with 7 bases identical to TRBD1. The V segment lost 7 bases and the J segment 6 bases; nucleotides outside the gene matches: 10. This CDR3 is 13 amino acids long. The germline CDR1 and CDR2 sequences are SGHDT and YYEEEE. The DNA of the CDR3 is TGTGCCAGCGAGGAAGGTCCAGGGGGCGAGCAGTACTTC. It codes for CASEEGPGGEQYF.